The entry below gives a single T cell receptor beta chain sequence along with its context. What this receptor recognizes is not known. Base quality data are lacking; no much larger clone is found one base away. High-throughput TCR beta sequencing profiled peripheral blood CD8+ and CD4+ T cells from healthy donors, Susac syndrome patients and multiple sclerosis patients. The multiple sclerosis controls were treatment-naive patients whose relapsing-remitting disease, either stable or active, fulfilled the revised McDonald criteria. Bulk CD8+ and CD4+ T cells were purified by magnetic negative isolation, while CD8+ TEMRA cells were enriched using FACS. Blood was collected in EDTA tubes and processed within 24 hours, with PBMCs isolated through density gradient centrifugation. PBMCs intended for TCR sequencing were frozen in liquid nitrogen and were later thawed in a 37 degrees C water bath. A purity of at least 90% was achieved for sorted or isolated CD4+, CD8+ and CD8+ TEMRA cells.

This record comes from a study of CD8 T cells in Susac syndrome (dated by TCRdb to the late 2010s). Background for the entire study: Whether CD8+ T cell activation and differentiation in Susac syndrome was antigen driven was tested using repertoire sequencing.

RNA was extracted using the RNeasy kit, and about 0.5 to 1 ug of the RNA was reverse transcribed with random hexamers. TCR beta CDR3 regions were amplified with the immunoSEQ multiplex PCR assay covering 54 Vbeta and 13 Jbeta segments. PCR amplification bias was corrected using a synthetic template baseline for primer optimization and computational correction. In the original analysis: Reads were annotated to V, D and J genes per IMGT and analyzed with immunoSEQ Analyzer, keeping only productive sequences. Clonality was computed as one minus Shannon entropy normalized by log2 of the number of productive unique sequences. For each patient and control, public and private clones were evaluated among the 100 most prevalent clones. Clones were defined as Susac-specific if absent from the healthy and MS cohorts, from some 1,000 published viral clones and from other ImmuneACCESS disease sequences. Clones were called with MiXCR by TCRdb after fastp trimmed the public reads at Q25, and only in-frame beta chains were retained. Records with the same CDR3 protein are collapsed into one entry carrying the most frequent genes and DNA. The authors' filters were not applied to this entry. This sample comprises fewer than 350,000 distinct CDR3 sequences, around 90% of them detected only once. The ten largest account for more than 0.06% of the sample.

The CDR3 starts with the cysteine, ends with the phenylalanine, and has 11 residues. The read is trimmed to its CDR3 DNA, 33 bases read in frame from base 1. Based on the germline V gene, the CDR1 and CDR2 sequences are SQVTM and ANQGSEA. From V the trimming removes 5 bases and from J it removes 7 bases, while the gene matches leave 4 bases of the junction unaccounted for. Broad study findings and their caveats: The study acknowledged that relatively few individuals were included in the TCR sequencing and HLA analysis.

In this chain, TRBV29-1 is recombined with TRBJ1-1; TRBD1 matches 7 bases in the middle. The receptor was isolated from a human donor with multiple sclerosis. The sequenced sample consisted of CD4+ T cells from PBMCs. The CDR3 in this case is CSVIRTGEAFF. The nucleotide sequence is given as TGCAGCGTTATCCGGACAGGTGAAGCTTTCTTT.